The clone carrying this TCR beta chain was seen only a few times. Its antigen is currently unknown. This specimen comes from a study of T cell responses to AZD1222 COVID-19 vaccine. Deletions cut 2 bases from V and 1 base from J, with 5 bases between. CDR1 and CDR2 from the germline V gene are KGHSH and LQKENI. The length of the CDR3 is 13 residues. This table comes from immunoSEQ multiplex PCR, and its TCRdb copy is limited to in-frame clones, with some not included. This sample has 150,000 to 200,000 clones, with 85% to 95% found just once. Findings and limits, study-wide: As reported, nearly half of all spike-specific TCRs target variant regions that are unmutated.

The material was peripheral blood, obtained on day 0 of AZD1222 vaccination. This sequence originates from an adult in good health. The chain joins TRBV18 to TRBJ1-1; D is undetermined. CDR3 DNA: TGTGCCAGCTCACCAATAAAGAACACTGAAGCTTTCTTT. It codes for CASSPIKNTEAFF.